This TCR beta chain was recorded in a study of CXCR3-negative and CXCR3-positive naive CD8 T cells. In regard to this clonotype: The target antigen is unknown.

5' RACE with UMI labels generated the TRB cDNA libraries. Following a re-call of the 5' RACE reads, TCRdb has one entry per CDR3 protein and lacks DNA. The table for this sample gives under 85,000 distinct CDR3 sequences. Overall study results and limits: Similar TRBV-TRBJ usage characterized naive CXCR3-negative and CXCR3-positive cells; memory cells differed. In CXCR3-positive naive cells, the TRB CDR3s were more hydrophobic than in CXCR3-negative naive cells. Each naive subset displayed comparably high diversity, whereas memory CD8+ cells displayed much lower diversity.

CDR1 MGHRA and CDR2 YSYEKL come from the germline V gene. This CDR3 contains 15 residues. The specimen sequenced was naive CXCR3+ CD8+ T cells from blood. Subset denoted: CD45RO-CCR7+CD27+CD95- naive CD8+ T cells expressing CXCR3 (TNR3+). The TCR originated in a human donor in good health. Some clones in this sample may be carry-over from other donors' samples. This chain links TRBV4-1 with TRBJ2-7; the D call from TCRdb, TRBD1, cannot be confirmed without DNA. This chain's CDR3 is CASSQGGAPIYEQYF.